Listed below are T cell receptor beta chains from one sample, sequenced in a study of cytomegalovirus exposure and HLA in healthy donors. Sequenced by immunoSEQ multiplex PCR; TCRdb stores in-frame clones only, minus some. Here the sample spans about 130,000 clones, 75% to 85% being singletons. Sequencing input: PBMCs. These receptors all come from a young man in good health and CMV-seronegative. Both conserved end residues are part of each CDR3. The D gene is left open where the match is weak. A row's size may be missing; if present it is once, few, many or a size class.

TRBV6-5,TRBJ1-1,NA,NA,CAGRRGNTEAFF,TGTGCCGGCAGACGAGGGAACACTGAAGCTTTCTTT
TRBV19,TRBJ1-4,NA,once,CASSISWPEKLFF,TGTGCCAGTAGTATTTCGTGGCCAGAAAAACTGTTTTTT
TRBV19,TRBJ1-3,NA,NA,CASSIWSSGNTIYF,TGTGCCAGTAGTATATGGAGCTCTGGAAACACCATATATTTT
TRBV12-5,TRBJ2-5,TRBD2,NA,CASGPGLAGIHQETQYF,TGTGCTAGTGGTCCCGGACTAGCGGGGATACACCAAGAGACCCAGTACTTC
TRBV2,TRBJ2-3,NA,NA,CASREVRILTDTQYF,TGTGCCAGCAGAGAGGTCAGAATACTGACAGATACGCAGTATTTT
TRBV19,TRBJ1-4,NA,NA,CASSIRAIGDEKLFF,TGTGCCAGTAGTATTCGGGCCATCGGGGATGAAAAACTGTTTTTT
TRBV19,TRBJ2-7,NA,NA,CASSIQAIGYEQYF,TGTGCCAGTAGTATCCAGGCGATAGGCTACGAGCAGTACTTC
TRBV28,TRBJ1-2,NA,once,CASSLQGVDYGYTF,TGTGCCAGCAGTTTACAGGGCGTGGACTATGGCTACACCTTC
TRBV18,TRBJ2-2,TRBD2,NA,CASSPRREGTGELFF,TGTGCCAGCTCACCCAGACGGGAGGGCACCGGGGAGCTGTTTTTT
TRBV28,TRBJ2-7,NA,NA,CASSLFGTGSYEQYF,TGTGCCAGCAGTTTATTCGGGACTGGCTCCTACGAGCAGTACTTC
TRBV30,TRBJ2-1,NA,NA,CAWSVRWSSYNEQFF,TGTGCCTGGAGTGTACGGTGGAGCTCCTACAATGAGCAGTTCTTC